The source of this TCR beta chain is a study of technical replicates of blood from a few donors. The protocol was immunoSEQ multiplex PCR, while the TCRdb copy is restricted to in-frame clones and leaves out a portion. The data contain about 62,000 clones, roughly 86% of them seen just once; the ten biggest clones take up 4.8%. CDR1 is KGHSH and CDR2 is LQKENI in the germline V gene. The CDR3 contains 15 residues. Trimming removed 3 bases from V and 4 bases from J; junction bases left unmatched: 5. What was sequenced was PBMCs. The receptor's source is a human donor in good health. Some clones in this sample may be carry-over from other donors' samples. J is TRBJ2-3 and V is TRBV18; TRBD1 aligns across 9 bases. CDR3 region: CASSPRTGVADTQYF. In DNA form, the CDR3 reads TGTGCCAGCTCACCCCGGACAGGGGTGGCAGATACGCAGTATTTT.